Following are 4 T cell receptor beta chains from one sample sequenced in a study of T-cell memory formation after mild COVID-19. Using its own MiXCR run on the 5' RACE reads, TCRdb lists one record per CDR3 protein. Of 280,000 or so distinct CDR3 sequences in the sample, 15% to 20% were seen once. Sequenced material: PBMCs or a T cell subset sorted from them (not recorded which). The source is a man between 18 and 35 years old who had mild COVID-19 (a few samples of this study predate the infection). Cell type and time point are not known.

This clonotype appeared a few times. This chain uses TRBV6-5 with TRBJ1-1, with D hard to call. Germline loops: CDR1 MNHEY, CDR2 SVGAGI. The CDR3 totals 13 residues. Trimming took 10 bases from V and 1 from J, leaving 13 bases between them. CDR3 nucleotide sequence: TGTGCCACCCTCCGACGAGGGAACACTGAAGCTTTCTTT. Translating gives CATLRRGNTEAFF.

The rearrangement links TRBV5-4 to TRBJ1-6; 7 positions agree with TRBD1. The germline gives CDR1 SGHNT, CDR2 YYREEE (reference sequence). The junction had 6 bases not matched to a gene; V was cut back by 3 bases and J by 9 bases. This CDR3 contains 14 residues. As DNA, the CDR3 is TGTGCCAGCAGCTCGGACAGGAGCTTTTCACCCCTCCACTTT. Its protein is CASSSDRSFSPLHF.

This clonotype was seen many times. Here the CDR3 reads CASSLDGQLATGELFF. The CDR3 region has the DNA TGCGCCAGCAGCTTGGACGGACAACTAGCCACCGGGGAGCTGTTTTTT. V usage is TRBV5-1 and J usage is TRBJ2-2, with D perhaps matching TRBD2 (6 bases). Per the germline V gene, CDR1 is SGHRS and CDR2 is YFSETQ. Trimming pared 0 bases from V and 4 bases from J, leaving 13 bases between. There are 16 residues in the CDR3.

The sample holds a few counts of this clonotype. CDR3 residues: CATRHIGDNQPQHF. DNA of the CDR3: TGTGCCACGCGCCATATCGGGGATAATCAGCCCCAGCATTTT. The rearrangement uses TRBV10-3 and TRBJ1-5; D uncertain. The length of the CDR3 is 14 residues. The V and J ends lost 10 bases and 4 bases respectively, with 17 bases between them. Germline CDR1 reads ENHRY; CDR2 reads SYGVKD.